This TCR beta chain was retrieved from a study of regulatory T cells. Overall study results and limits: In CD3G-deficient patients, conventional CD4+ T cells were enriched for hydrophobic CDR3 residues at positions 6 and 7.

Points on this clone: Its antigen remains unknown.

There are 13 residues in the CDR3. Germline CDR1 and CDR2: SGHRS and YFSETQ. Trimming shortened V by 4 bases and J by 4 bases, and 11 bases separated the two germline ends. Primers: 52 TRBV forward and 13 TRBJ reverse. This table comes from immunoSEQ multiplex PCR, and its TCRdb copy is limited to in-frame clones, with some not included. Of about 29,000 clones in the sample, about 90% were seen once. The clonotype was recovered from a young adult with CD3G deficiency. The specimen was conventional CD4+ T cells sorted from blood. The J gene is TRBJ1-1, the V gene TRBV5-1; perhaps TRBD1 as D (5 bases). CDR3 bases: TGCGCCAGCAGCCGTTTTGGGGGCACTGAAGCTTTCTTT. This codes for CASSRFGGTEAFF.